This entry lists 10 T cell receptor beta chains sequenced from one sample in a study of T cell changes during pregnancy in multiple sclerosis (dated by TCRdb to about 2019). Library preparation used the immunoSEQ multiplex PCR assay. This is the immuneACCESS table as TCRdb keeps it, with only in-frame sequences that have V and J called. A part of the clones is gone; compared with another copy, unresolved V genes explain less than half, and the rest is unexplained. This sample has 53,000 or so clones in its table, and 94% of those were observed once. Jointly, the top ten make up less than 0.65% of the sample. The sample in question was CD4+ T cells from peripheral blood mononuclear cells, obtained in the second trimester of pregnancy. These receptors all stem from a female donor with multiple sclerosis, enrolled in a pregnancy study.

This clone was observed a single time. The gene calls are TRBV18 and TRBJ1-5; 12 bases match TRBD1. J lost 7 bases, V lost 5 bases, and 12 bases had no gene match. This CDR3 is 17 amino acids long. Germline CDR1 KGHSH, CDR2 LQKENI. CDR3 in amino acids: CASSSVGTGGKGQPQHF. The CDR3 nucleotides are TGTGCCAGCTCATCGGTCGGGACAGGGGGCAAAGGGCAGCCCCAGCATTTT.

The gene calls are TRBV7-2 and TRBJ2-5; D is possibly TRBD2 (5 bases). The length of the CDR3 is 14 residues. Deletions cut 5 bases from V and 4 bases from J, with 14 bases between. Per germline, CDR1 SGHTA and CDR2 FQGNSA. CDR3 nucleotides: TGTGCCAGCAGCGACCAGCGGAACTCAGAGACCCAGTACTTC. Its protein product is CASSDQRNSETQYF.

V gene TRBV18 combines with J gene TRBJ1-5; TRBD1 agrees at 7 bases. Trimming at V came to 5 bases and at J to 8 bases, leaving 6 bases not matched to a gene. Per germline, CDR1 KGHSH and CDR2 LQKENI. This CDR3 is 13 amino acids long. Written as DNA, the CDR3 is TGTGCCAGCTCATTAGGACAGGCGGAGCCCCAGCATTTT. It is translated as CASSLGQAEPQHF.

V gene TRBV9 combines with J gene TRBJ2-1; 7 nucleotides agree with TRBD2. CDR1 SGDLS and CDR2 YYNGEE come from the germline V gene. V shed 6 bases and J 9 bases; nucleotides not matched to a gene: 9. CDR3 size: 13 residues. The CDR3 coding sequence is TGTGCCAGCACCCGACTAGCACTCGGTGAGCAGTTCTTC. It translates to CASTRLALGEQFF.

The genes are TRBV9 and TRBJ2-6, with TRBD1 matching over 7 bases. After removal of 0 bases from V and 2 bases from J, the junction contained 2 bases not matched to a gene. CDR1 and CDR2 from the germline V gene are SGDLS and YYNGEE. The CDR3 is 16 amino acids. Written as DNA, the CDR3 is TGTGCCAGCAGCGTAGAGGGACAGACTGGGGCCAACGTCCTGACTTTC. Encoded protein: CASSVEGQTGANVLTF.

The chain uses TRBV9 and TRBJ1-4; tentatively, D is TRBD1 (5 bases). The CDR3 contains 15 residues. Trimming left V 0 bases short and J 4 bases short, with 10 bases between. The germline V gene encodes CDR1 SGDLS and CDR2 YYNGEE. In DNA, the CDR3 is TGTGCCAGCAGCGTAGAGGGGTGGGGTAATGAAAAACTGTTTTTT. This encodes CASSVEGWGNEKLFF.

J is TRBJ2-7 and V is TRBV6-1; 9 positions match TRBD1. This CDR3 has 13 amino acids. Per the germline V gene, CDR1 is MNHNS and CDR2 is SASEGT. Trimming took 10 bases from V and 2 from J; bases not matched to a gene: 6. CDR3 DNA: TGTGCCACGAACAGGGGGCGGCCCTACGAGCAGTACTTC. It specifies CATNRGRPYEQYF.

This clone was counted at least ten times. V and J are TRBV5-1 and TRBJ2-7; 7 bases are a match to TRBD1. The CDR3 contains 16 residues. Germline trimming cut 5 bases from V and 5 bases from J; bases unmatched to any gene: 16. Germline V gives CDR1 SGHRS, CDR2 YFSETQ. The CDR3: CASRVARASRGNEQYF. DNA of the CDR3: TGCGCCAGCAGAGTCGCTAGGGCCTCCAGGGGGAACGAGCAGTACTTC.

The chain employs TRBV29-1 and TRBJ2-7, with 7 bases fitting TRBD1. This CDR3 comprises 12 residues. V was pared by 8 bases and J by 3 bases, with 7 bases of the junction left unmatched. Germline V CDR1 and CDR2: SQVTM, ANQGSEA. CDR3 amino acids: CSSRDSYYEQYF. CDR3 nucleotide sequence: TGCAGCTCCCGGGACAGTTACTACGAGCAGTACTTC.

On this clone itself: Compared with germline, one end of the junction differs, possibly owing to a read error. The CDR3 nucleotides read TGTGCCAGCGGCCACAGGGGATCCACTGAAGCTTTCTTT. Its protein is CASGHRGSTEAFF. The chain couples TRBV14 to TRBJ1-1; 7 positions match TRBD1. Looked up from germline, CDR1 is SGHDN and CDR2 is FVKESK. The length of the CDR3 is 13 residues.